The T cell receptor (beta chain) under discussion was sequenced for a study of blood T cell repertoires in COVID-19. Clones were read by immunoSEQ multiplex PCR, and TCRdb kept only the in-frame ones, dropping some. The table shows about 95,000 clones, with about 87% occurring only once. The length of the CDR3 is 15 residues. Per germline, CDR1 MNHEY and CDR2 SVGAGI. Trimming pared 10 bases from V and 3 bases from J, leaving 19 bases between. The source of this sequence is a human donor in a cohort sampled during active COVID-19. Sequenced sample: peripheral blood. The chain is built from TRBV6-5 and TRBJ2-1; a possible D gene is TRBD1 (6 bases). The CDR3 bases are TGTGCCACCGCACTAGGGCCAGGGGACTACAATGAGCAGTTCTTC. Its translation: CATALGPGDYNEQFF.